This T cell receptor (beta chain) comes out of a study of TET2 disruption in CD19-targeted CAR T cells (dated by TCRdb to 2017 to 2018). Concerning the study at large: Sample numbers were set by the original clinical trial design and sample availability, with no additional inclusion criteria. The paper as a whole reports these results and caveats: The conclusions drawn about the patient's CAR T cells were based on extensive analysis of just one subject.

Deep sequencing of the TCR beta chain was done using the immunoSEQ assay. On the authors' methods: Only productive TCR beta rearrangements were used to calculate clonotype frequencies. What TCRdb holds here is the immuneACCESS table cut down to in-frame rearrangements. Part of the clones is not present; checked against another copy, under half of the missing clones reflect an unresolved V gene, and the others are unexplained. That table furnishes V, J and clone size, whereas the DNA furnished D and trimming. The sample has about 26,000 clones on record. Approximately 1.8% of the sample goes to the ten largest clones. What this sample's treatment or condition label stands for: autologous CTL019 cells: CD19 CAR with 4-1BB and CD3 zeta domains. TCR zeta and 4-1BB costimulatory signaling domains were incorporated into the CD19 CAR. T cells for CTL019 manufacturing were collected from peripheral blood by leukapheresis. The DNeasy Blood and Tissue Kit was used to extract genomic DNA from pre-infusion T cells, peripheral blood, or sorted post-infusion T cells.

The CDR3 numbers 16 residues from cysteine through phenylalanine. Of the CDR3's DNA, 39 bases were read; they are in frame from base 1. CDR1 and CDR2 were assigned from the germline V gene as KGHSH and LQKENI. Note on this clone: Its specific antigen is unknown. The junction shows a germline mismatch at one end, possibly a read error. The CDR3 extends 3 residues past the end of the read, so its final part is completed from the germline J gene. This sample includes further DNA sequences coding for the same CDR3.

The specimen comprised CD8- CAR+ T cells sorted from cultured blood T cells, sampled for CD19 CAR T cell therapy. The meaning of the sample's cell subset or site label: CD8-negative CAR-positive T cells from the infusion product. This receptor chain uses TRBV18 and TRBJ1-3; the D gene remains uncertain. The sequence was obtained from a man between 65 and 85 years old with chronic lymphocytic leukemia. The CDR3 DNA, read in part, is TGTGCCAGCTCACCACAGGGTGTGGACTCTGGAAACACT. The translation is CASSPQGVDSGNT. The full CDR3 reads CASSPQGVDSGNTIYF.